This entry lists 19 T cell receptor beta chains sequenced from one sample in a study of blood T cell repertoires in COVID-19. Only in-frame clones appear in the TCRdb table, and some are missing; sequencing was by immunoSEQ multiplex PCR. The sample lists roughly 250,000 clones; around 89% were seen once. The sequencing sample was made of peripheral blood. Receptors were obtained from a man aged 30 to 45 with acute or convalescent COVID-19.

This chain joins TRBV5-6 and TRBJ1-2, with 8 bases fitting TRBD1. In germline, CDR1 is SGHDT, CDR2 YYEEEE. CDR3 length: 14 amino acids. V trimming: 0 bases; J trimming: 4 bases; junction bases outside the gene matches: 2. The CDR3 nucleotides are TGTGCCAGCAGCTTGGTCGACAGGGGCTATGGCTACACCTTC. Its translation: CASSLVDRGYGYTF.

This chain connects TRBV28 to TRBJ1-5; 10 nucleotides line up with TRBD1. The CDR3 loop spans 18 amino acids. With 4 bases clipped from V and 1 base from J, the junction kept 10 bases outside the gene matches. CDR1 and CDR2 (germline): MDHEN, SYDVKM. The CDR3 here is CASSSGIGTGVSNQPQHF. In DNA, the CDR3 is TGTGCCAGCAGTTCCGGGATTGGGACAGGGGTAAGCAATCAGCCCCAGCATTTT.

This chain uses TRBV20-1 with TRBJ1-2; D call uncertain. Trimming took 3 bases from V and 2 from J, leaving 10 bases between them. The germline gives CDR1 DFQATT, CDR2 SNEGSKA (reference sequence). CDR3 size: 13 residues. CDR3 DNA: TGCAGTGCTAGTAGCGGCCTCAACTATGGCTACACCTTC. It specifies CSASSGLNYGYTF.

This chain links TRBV19 with TRBJ1-3; 8 bases are shared with TRBD1. This CDR3 contains 13 residues. Trimming at V came to 6 bases and at J to 4 bases, leaving 2 bases not matched to a gene. CDR1 is LNHDA, CDR2 SQIVND, per germline (reference sequence). This CDR3 is CASRGQGGNTIYF. The CDR3 DNA sequence: TGTGCCAGTAGAGGACAGGGAGGAAACACCATATATTTT.

The chain joins TRBV6-5 to TRBJ1-2; 7 bases are shared with TRBD1. The V gene end was trimmed by 6 bases and the J gene end by 8 bases; junction bases not matched to a gene: 9. CDR3 length: 13 amino acids. CDR1 is MNHEY and CDR2 is SVGAGI in the germline V gene. Written as DNA, the CDR3 is TGTGCCAGCAGCACAGACAGGGTTAGCGGCTACACCTTC. It is translated as CASSTDRVSGYTF.

This chain uses TRBV6-5 with TRBJ2-3; 8 bases line up with TRBD2. Losses at the gene ends were 7 bases for V and 5 bases for J; bases not matched to a gene: 11. The CDR3 length is 15 residues. Germline CDR1 is MNHEY and CDR2 is SVGAGI. The CDR3 protein is CASNFYGGARDTQYF. The CDR3 coding sequence is TGTGCCAGCAACTTTTACGGGGGGGCAAGAGATACGCAGTATTTT.

The chain carries TRBV5-1 and TRBJ1-3; D is uncertain. The CDR3 loop spans 13 amino acids. V shed 2 bases and J shed 1 base, with 4 bases lying between them. Germline V CDR1 and CDR2: SGHRS, YFSETQ. The CDR3 DNA follows: TGCGCCAGCAGCTTTAGTTCTGGAAACACCATATATTTT. It codes for CASSFSSGNTIYF.

V and J are TRBV4-2 and TRBJ2-5; 12 bases map to TRBD2. CDR1 is LGHNA and CDR2 is YNFKEQ in the germline V gene. Trimming took 4 bases from V and 4 from J; bases not matched to a gene: 7. The CDR3 spans 16 residues. CDR3 amino acids: CASSPGLAGGGETQYF. The CDR3 DNA reads TGTGCCAGCAGCCCGGGACTAGCGGGTGGAGGAGAGACCCAGTACTTC.

This chain joins TRBV6-6 and TRBJ1-5; 8 nucleotides agree with TRBD1. The CDR3 extends over 14 amino acids. Germline CDR1 and CDR2: MNHNY and SVGAGI (reference sequence). V trimming: 6 bases; J trimming: 4 bases; junction bases outside the gene matches: 5. The CDR3 region has the DNA TGTGCCAGCAGCCAGACAGGGGCTAATCAGCCCCAGCATTTT. This translates into CASSQTGANQPQHF.

The chain has TRBV19 and TRBJ2-7; 9 bases align to TRBD2. CDR3 length: 15 residues. Germline V gene data show CDR1 as LNHDA and CDR2 as SQIVND (reference sequence). The ends lost 3 bases at V and 0 bases at J; junction bases unmatched: 3. DNA of the CDR3: TGTGCCAGTAGTATCCGACTAGCGGCCTCCTACGAGCAGTACTTC. Translating it yields CASSIRLAASYEQYF.

This clone was seen a few times. The rearrangement links TRBV12-3 or TRBV12-4 to TRBJ1-2; D ambiguous. The V end was cut by 6 bases, the J end by 4 bases, with 6 bases between. CDR3 size: 11 residues. The CDR3 DNA is TGTGCCAGCAGCCGAGGCTATGGCTACACCTTC. The encoded protein is CASSRGYGYTF.

The chain joins TRBV7-9 to TRBJ2-7; D call uncertain. V shed 5 bases and J shed 4 bases, with 6 bases lying between them. Germline V lookup: CDR1 SEHNR, CDR2 FQNEAQ (reference sequence). CDR3 length equals 11 residues. The CDR3, as DNA: TGTGCCAGCAGCCCCGGGTACGAGCAGTACTTC. Amino acid sequence: CASSPGYEQYF.

This clone was seen only once. This chain links TRBV14 with TRBJ1-2; D unresolved. This CDR3 spans 14 amino acids. V shed 2 bases and J shed 4 bases, with 11 bases lying between them. The germline V gene has CDR1 SGHDN and CDR2 FVKESK. In DNA form, the CDR3 reads TGTGCCAGCAGCCAACAACAGCTGGGCTATGGCTACACCTTC. This translates into CASSQQQLGYGYTF.

The genes are TRBV28 and TRBJ1-5, with TRBD1 as a possible D gene (6 bases). Per the germline V gene, CDR1 is MDHEN and CDR2 is SYDVKM. The ends were cut back, 5 bases at V and 1 base at J, with 12 bases in the middle. The CDR3 has 15 amino acids. DNA for the CDR3: TGTGCCAGCAGTCTATTCAGGGGCAGCAATCAGCCCCAGCATTTT. Its translation: CASSLFRGSNQPQHF. The entire variable domain, with the rest obtained from reference TRBV28 and TRBJ1-5, is as follows: DVKVTQSSRYLVKRTGEKVFLECVQDMDHENMFWYRQDPGLGLRLIYFSYDVKMKEKGDIPEGYSVSREKKERFSLILESASTNQTSMYLCASSLFRGSNQPQHFGDGTRLSIL.

The rearrangement joins TRBV6-2 or TRBV6-3 to TRBJ1-2; perhaps TRBD1 as D (5 bases). The CDR3 has 12 amino acids. Germline CDR1 is MNHEY and CDR2 is SVGEGT. Trimming removed 3 bases from V and 8 bases from J, with 10 bases in between. In DNA form, the CDR3 reads TGTGCCAGCAGTTATCCGGGGGACGGCTACACCTTC. The encoded protein is CASSYPGDGYTF.

The chain joins TRBV7-3 to TRBJ1-3; 8 bases map to TRBD1. CDR3 size: 15 residues. V dropped 5 bases and J dropped 4; count of bases not matched to a gene: 7. The germline V gene encodes CDR1 SGHTA and CDR2 FQGTGA. The CDR3: CASSPDRGPGNTIYF. The CDR3 bases are TGTGCCAGCAGCCCTGACAGGGGACCAGGAAACACCATATATTTT.

V gene TRBV28 combines with J gene TRBJ1-2, with 10 bases that match TRBD1. Germline V gene data show CDR1 as MDHEN and CDR2 as SYDVKM. J lost 5 bases, V lost 5 bases, and 5 bases had no gene match. The CDR3 length is 14 residues. The CDR3 bases are TGTGCCAGCAGTCCGGGGGACAGGGGTTATGGCTACACCTTC. It codes for CASSPGDRGYGYTF.

CDR3 DNA: TGTGCCAGCAGGCAACCGGGACACCGTGGCTACACCTTC. It specifies CASRQPGHRGYTF. V is TRBV28 and J is TRBJ1-2; tentative D call: TRBD1 (6 bases). Germline V CDR1 and CDR2: MDHEN, SYDVKM. Trimming took off 6 bases at V and 7 bases at J, with 15 bases between the two ends. The CDR3 is 13 residues long.

The J gene is TRBJ1-2, the V gene TRBV14; D is unclear. V shed 4 bases and J shed 3 bases, with 12 bases lying between them. The CDR3 totals 14 residues. The germline V gene encodes CDR1 SGHDN and CDR2 FVKESK. In DNA, the CDR3 is TGTGCCAGCAGCCCTACTAGGAACTACTATGGCTACACCTTC. Its protein product is CASSPTRNYYGYTF.